This T cell receptor (beta chain) was identified in a study of early T cells in non-severe SARS-CoV-2 infection. As for the study in general: Sequencing of unsorted whole blood was done on bulk RNA, leaving chains unpaired. Study-wide findings and caveats: A preference for anti-spike CD8 responses marked VDJdb matching, which missed private and CD4 specificities.

Germline CDR1 reads SGHKS; CDR2 reads YYEKEE (reference sequence). The CDR3 totals 13 residues. Trimming took 2 bases from V and 6 from J; bases not matched to a gene: 2. This clonotype was counted ten times or more. Its antigen is unknown. In the library, individual cDNA molecules carried attached unique molecular identifiers. TCRdb reprocessed the 5' RACE reads via MiXCR and lists one record per CDR3 protein. The sample holds more than 20,000 distinct CDR3 sequences, 4% to 4.5% seen once. The TCR comes from an adult who was a healthcare worker with PCR-confirmed SARS-CoV-2 infection or an uninfected control (not recorded which). The chain couples TRBV5-5 to TRBJ1-2, with 9 bases identical to TRBD1. The sample consisted of whole blood. CDR3 region: CASSFRTGDGYTF. CDR3 nucleotide sequence: TGTGCCAGCAGCTTCAGGACAGGGGATGGCTACACCTTC.